Each of the 32 T cell receptor beta chains below was sequenced from the same sample in a study of shared clonotypes between healthy human individuals. Assay used: immunoSEQ multiplex PCR; TCRdb lists only in-frame clones, some missing. The data hold 2 million to 2.5 million clones, with more than 85% observed a single time. The sequencing sample was made of naive CD4+ T cells from PBMCs. Noted subset: CD45RA+ positively selected. These receptor sequences come from a man aged 18 to 35 in good health. Some clones in this sample may be carry-over from other donors' samples.

This clone was observed once. The chain recombines TRBV2 with TRBJ1-3, with 9 bases aligning to TRBD1. Germline V gene lookup returns CDR1 SNHLY and CDR2 FYNNEI. The V and J ends lost 8 bases and 0 bases, in that order; junction bases with no gene match: 8. The CDR3 length is 16 residues. The CDR3 nucleotides read TGTGCCAGCGCGCGGGACAGGGTCAACTCTGGAAACACCATATATTTT. It encodes CASARDRVNSGNTIYF.

V and J are TRBV5-1 and TRBJ2-2; 10 positions agree with TRBD2. Germline V CDR1 and CDR2: SGHRS, YFSETQ. V lost 5 bases and J lost 7; bases outside the gene matches: 8. There are 15 residues in the CDR3. CDR3 sequence reads: CASRLAGVTGGELFF. The CDR3 region has the DNA TGCGCCAGCAGGCTAGCGGGAGTAACGGGCGGGGAGCTGTTTTTT. Combining the CDR3 with reference TRBV5-1 and TRBJ2-2 gives the whole variable domain KAGVTQTPRYLIKTRGQQVTLSCSPISGHRSVSWYQQTPGQGLQFLFEYFSETQRNKGNFPGRFSGRQFSNSRSEMNVSTLELGDSALYLCASRLAGVTGGELFFGEGSRLTVL.

The chain has TRBV7-2 and TRBJ2-5, with D unresolved. The V gene lost 5 bases and the J gene lost 5 bases, with 12 bases spanning the gap. This CDR3 is built from 13 residues. CDR1 and CDR2 (germline): SGHTA, FQGNSA. The CDR3 bases are TGTGCCAGCAGCCCGTGGGCTGGGGAGACCCAGTACTTC. Its translation: CASSPWAGETQYF.

The CDR3 loop is CASTPPDLSEQYF. The DNA for the CDR3 is TGTGCCAGCACTCCCCCCGATCTCTCCGAGCAGTACTTC. This chain joins TRBV6-5 and TRBJ2-7; D is uncertain. Germline-derived CDR1 and CDR2 are MNHEY and SVGAGI. Trimming stripped 7 bases from V and 6 bases from J, with 16 bases between. This CDR3 is built from 13 residues.

The chain links TRBV11-2 to TRBJ1-2; D may be TRBD1 (6 bases). Germline CDR1 is SGHAT and CDR2 is FQNNGV. This CDR3 is built from 16 residues. Trimming removed 5 bases at V and 8 bases at J, with 24 bases between. The CDR3 sequence is CASSSSAGTTGIGYTF. CDR3 coding DNA: TGTGCCAGCAGCAGTTCGGCGGGGACAACGGGGATAGGCTACACCTTC.

CDR3 in DNA: TGTGCCAGCAGCTTAGTTACCCTAGCGGGAGGCCCAATCTTACCGTTCTTC. This sequence encodes CASSLVTLAGGPILPFF. The chain joins TRBV7-2 to TRBJ2-1, with 11 nucleotides matching TRBD2. This CDR3 is built from 17 residues. Germline V CDR1 and CDR2: SGHTA, FQGNSA. The junction had 17 bases not matched to a gene; V was cut back by 1 base and J by 15 bases.

The genes are TRBV28 and TRBJ2-3, with 8 nucleotides matching TRBD1. V dropped 6 bases and J dropped 2; count of bases not matched to a gene: 10. Germline V gene data show CDR1 as MDHEN and CDR2 as SYDVKM. This CDR3 spans 16 amino acids. This CDR3 reads CASSQGAAPLTDTQYF. CDR3 DNA sequence: TGTGCCAGCAGCCAGGGGGCGGCCCCACTCACAGATACGCAGTATTTT. Drawing the rest from reference TRBV28 and TRBJ2-3, the complete variable domain is DVKVTQSSRYLVKRTGEKVFLECVQDMDHENMFWYRQDPGLGLRLIYFSYDVKMKEKGDIPEGYSVSREKKERFSLILESASTNQTSMYLCASSQGAAPLTDTQYFGPGTRLTVL.

This rearrangement joins TRBV7-8 to TRBJ2-7, with 7 bases matching TRBD2. This CDR3 has 13 amino acids. Germline V gene data show CDR1 as SGHVS and CDR2 as FQNEAQ. After removal of 5 bases from V and 0 bases from J, the junction contained 1 base not matched to a gene. DNA for the CDR3: TGTGCCAGCAGCCGGACTAGCTCCTACGAGCAGTACTTC. Its translation is CASSRTSSYEQYF.

The chain couples TRBV10-3 to TRBJ2-3, with 10 bases that match TRBD2. The CDR3 length is 17 residues. Germline assignment: CDR1 ENHRY and CDR2 SYGVKD. Trimming removed 2 bases from V and 1 base from J; junction bases left unmatched: 6. As DNA, the CDR3 is TGTGCCATCAGTGAGGCTAGCGGGAGTCGGGGCACAGATACGCAGTATTTT. Translated, it gives CAISEASGSRGTDTQYF.

The rearrangement links TRBV25-1 to TRBJ1-3; D is possibly TRBD1 (6 bases). CDR3 length equals 15 residues. Germline CDR1 MGHDK, CDR2 SYGVNS. Trimming stripped 4 bases from V and 3 bases from J, with 13 bases between. This CDR3 reads CASSGGYRDGNTIYF. Here the CDR3 DNA reads TGTGCCAGCAGTGGGGGGTACAGGGATGGAAACACCATATATTTT.

The CDR3 loop reads CASSQAPQQAGRFDTQYF. CDR3 coding DNA: TGTGCCAGCAGCCAAGCTCCTCAACAAGCGGGAAGGTTCGATACGCAGTATTTT. The chain carries TRBV14 and TRBJ2-3; 7 bases line up with TRBD2. With 1 base clipped from V and 6 bases from J, the junction kept 16 bases outside the gene matches. This CDR3 region has 18 residues. From germline, CDR1 is SGHDN and CDR2 FVKESK.

The V gene is TRBV4-1, the J gene TRBJ2-5; D is uncertain. Germline V gene lookup returns CDR1 MGHRA and CDR2 YSYEKL. The CDR3 sequence is 13 residues long. V was clipped by 1 base and J by 4 bases, with 7 bases between them. CDR3: CASSQAAAETQYF. CDR3 nucleotide sequence: TGCGCCAGCAGCCAAGCGGCAGCAGAGACCCAGTACTTC.

On this clone itself: Other DNA sequences within the sample encode an identical CDR3. The CDR3 DNA follows: TGTGCCAGCAGTTACGGTGGGGGGAACACTGAAGCTTTCTTT. This translates into CASSYGGGNTEAFF. The chain uses TRBV6-6 and TRBJ1-1, with D perhaps TRBD1 (5 bases). CDR1 MNHNY and CDR2 SVGAGI come from the germline V gene (reference sequence). The V and J ends lost 2 bases and 1 base respectively, with 8 bases between them. CDR3 length: 14 residues.

This chain joins TRBV5-4 and TRBJ2-5; D is possibly TRBD2 (7 bases). The CDR3 is 15 residues long. The V end was cut by 4 bases, the J end by 0 bases, with 13 bases between. Germline CDR1 is SGHNT and CDR2 is YYREEE (reference sequence). The CDR3 region has the DNA TGTGCCAGCAGCAGGGGGGGCAGAGACCAAGAGACCCAGTACTTC. Translated: CASSRGGRDQETQYF.

The V call is TRBV15, the J call TRBJ1-1, with unresolved D. The CDR3 loop spans 15 amino acids. Germline V lookup: CDR1 LNHNV, CDR2 YYDKDF (reference sequence). Trimming cost V 0 bases and J 0 bases, with 8 bases left between them. The CDR3 loop reads CATSRDRFVNTEAFF. Written as DNA, the CDR3 is TGTGCCACCAGCAGAGATAGGTTCGTGAACACTGAAGCTTTCTTT.

This chain joins TRBV5-1 and TRBJ2-1; TRBD2 agrees at 11 bases. This CDR3 has 16 residues. The germline V gene encodes CDR1 SGHRS and CDR2 YFSETQ. V gave up 0 bases and J gave up 7 bases; unmatched junction bases: 6. The CDR3 is CASSLVPGLAENEQFF. The DNA for the CDR3 is TGCGCCAGCAGCTTGGTACCGGGACTAGCGGAAAATGAGCAGTTCTTC. Supplemented by reference TRBV5-1 and TRBJ2-1, the full variable domain reads KAGVTQTPRYLIKTRGQQVTLSCSPISGHRSVSWYQQTPGQGLQFLFEYFSETQRNKGNFPGRFSGRQFSNSRSEMNVSTLELGDSALYLCASSLVPGLAENEQFFGPGTRLTVL.

V and J are TRBV19 and TRBJ2-3; D gene ambiguous. The CDR3 consists of 14 residues. The V and J ends lost 0 bases and 7 bases respectively, with 11 bases between them. CDR1 is LNHDA and CDR2 is SQIVND in the germline V gene (reference sequence). The CDR3 nucleotides read TGTGCCAGTAGTATAGATACGGTCGGCAATACGCAGTATTTT. It yields the protein CASSIDTVGNTQYF. The full variable domain, with the rest looked up from reference TRBV19 and TRBJ2-3, is DGGITQSPKYLFRKEGQNVTLSCEQNLNHDAMYWYRQDPGQGLRLIYYSQIVNDFQKGDIAEGYSVSREKKESFPLTVTSAQKNPTAFYLCASSIDTVGNTQYFGPGTRLTVL.

V and J are TRBV30 and TRBJ1-5; 11 bases match TRBD1. Trimming removed 2 bases from V and 5 bases from J; junction bases left unmatched: 2. The CDR3 length is 14 residues. Germline CDR1 is GTSNPN and CDR2 is SVGIG (reference sequence). The DNA of the CDR3 is TGTGCCTGGAGTAGGACAGGGGGCTATCAGCCCCAGCATTTT. Residues: CAWSRTGGYQPQHF.

As DNA, the CDR3 is TGCGCCAGCAGTGACGTTGGCCTAGCGGGAGATACCGGGGAGCTGTTTTTT. It codes for CASSDVGLAGDTGELFF. The chain employs TRBV10-1 and TRBJ2-2; TRBD2 agrees at 10 bases. V trimming: 3 bases; J trimming: 5 bases; junction bases outside the gene matches: 9. The CDR3 is made up of 17 amino acids. Looked up from germline, CDR1 is WNHNN and CDR2 is SYGVQD (reference sequence).

The chain uses TRBV5-4 and TRBJ2-4, with D hard to call. V was clipped by 4 bases and J by 6 bases, with 8 bases between them. Per the germline V gene, CDR1 is SGHNT and CDR2 is YYREEE (reference sequence). This CDR3 has 12 residues. The DNA for the CDR3 is TGTGCCAGCAGCCCCGGACGAAACATTCAGTACTTC. Translated, it gives CASSPGRNIQYF.

This clone has a single count. This sequence joins TRBV15 and TRBJ1-4; D not resolved. Germline CDR1 and CDR2: LNHNV and YYDKDF (reference sequence). The CDR3 spans 16 residues. V lost 0 bases and J lost 0, with 8 bases in between. CDR3 bases: TGTGCCACCAGCAGAGATTCGGCCGCAACTAATGAAAAACTGTTTTTT. Protein product: CATSRDSAATNEKLFF.

The genes are TRBV7-3 and TRBJ2-7; 8 bases agree with TRBD1. V lost 5 bases, J lost 1 base, and 10 bases stayed unmatched. The CDR3 has 16 residues. Germline V gene data show CDR1 as SGHTA and CDR2 as FQGTGA. This CDR3 reads CASSKQGGPHSYEQYF. The CDR3 nucleotides read TGTGCCAGCAGCAAACAGGGGGGACCCCATTCCTACGAGCAGTACTTC.

The rearrangement links TRBV7-2 to TRBJ2-7; D possibly corresponds to TRBD1 (5 bases). This CDR3 contains 18 residues. The ends were cut back, 1 base at V and 0 bases at J, with 19 bases in the middle. Germline assignment: CDR1 SGHTA and CDR2 FQGNSA. CDR3 DNA sequence: TGTGCCAGCAGCTTAGTGGGTGCTTGGGGCTCGGACTCCTACGAGCAGTACTTC. This translates into CASSLVGAWGSDSYEQYF.

The chain joins TRBV27 to TRBJ2-7; the D gene is possibly TRBD2 (5 bases). The CDR3 length is 14 residues. Per the germline V gene, CDR1 is MNHEY and CDR2 is SMNVEV (reference sequence). The germline V and J ends were trimmed by 4 bases and 6 bases, with 16 bases remaining between them. The CDR3 loop is CASSSKTKRAEQYF. In nucleotides, the CDR3 is TGTGCCAGCAGTTCCAAGACCAAGAGGGCCGAGCAGTACTTC.

This chain uses TRBV9 with TRBJ2-2; the match to TRBD2 covers 13 bases. Germline V gives CDR1 SGDLS, CDR2 YYNGEE. This CDR3 is built from 17 residues. J gave up 1 base and V 4 bases, and 4 bases lay outside the gene matches. The CDR3 coding sequence is TGTGCCAGCAGCCCCTGGACTAGCGGGAGGAACACCGGGGAGCTGTTTTTT. Translation gives CASSPWTSGRNTGELFF.

This chain joins TRBV19 and TRBJ2-5; TRBD1 agrees at 11 bases. CDR3 length: 13 amino acids. Germline values: CDR1 LNHDA, CDR2 SQIVND (reference sequence). The V and J ends lost 6 bases and 4 bases, in that order; junction bases with no gene match: 1. The CDR3 DNA sequence: TGTGCCAGTAGGGACAGGGGGCTAGAGACCCAGTACTTC. Translation: CASRDRGLETQYF.

The chain couples TRBV30 to TRBJ2-7, with a tentative D call TRBD2 (6 bases). Germline CDR1 GTSNPN, CDR2 SVGIG (reference sequence). V lost 2 bases to trimming and J lost 4 bases, with 9 bases between them. CDR3 length equals 12 residues. The CDR3 loop reads CAWSHGGYEQYF. The CDR3 region has the DNA TGTGCCTGGAGTCACGGGGGATACGAGCAGTACTTC.

As to this clone: This sample includes further DNA sequences coding for the same CDR3. The V gene is TRBV29-1, the J gene TRBJ1-1; 9 positions agree with TRBD1. The CDR3 is made up of 13 amino acids. Germline CDR1 SQVTM, CDR2 ANQGSEA. Trimming took 5 bases from V and 1 from J; bases not matched to a gene: 2. The CDR3 region is CSVRQGGNTEAFF. For the CDR3, the DNA is TGCAGCGTTAGACAGGGGGGGAACACTGAAGCTTTCTTT.

This clone came up once. The chain uses TRBV4-3 and TRBJ1-3, with a possible D match to TRBD1 (5 bases). Germline V gene lookup returns CDR1 LGHNA and CDR2 YSLEER. The CDR3 covers 15 residues. The V end was cut by 0 bases, the J end by 5 bases, with 11 bases between. CDR3: CASSQDPGPRNTIYF. In DNA form, the CDR3 reads TGCGCCAGCAGCCAAGATCCAGGGCCAAGAAACACCATATATTTT.

The chain carries TRBV6-1 and TRBJ1-2; 9 nucleotides match TRBD1. Germline CDR1 MNHNS, CDR2 SASEGT. This CDR3 spans 15 amino acids. V trimming: 1 base; J trimming: 4 bases; junction bases outside the gene matches: 4. The CDR3 reads CASSEVGQGSYGYTF. Here the CDR3 DNA reads TGTGCCAGCAGTGAAGTAGGACAGGGGTCCTATGGCTACACCTTC.

The rearrangement joins TRBV10-3 to TRBJ2-1; 10 positions agree with TRBD2. The length of the CDR3 is 16 residues. Trimming removed 0 bases from V and 8 bases from J; junction bases left unmatched: 7. Germline CDR1 reads ENHRY; CDR2 reads SYGVKD. CDR3 loop: CAISESTASGSHEQFF. The CDR3 DNA reads TGTGCCATCAGTGAGTCCACGGCTAGCGGGAGTCATGAGCAGTTCTTC.

The chain has TRBV28 and TRBJ1-3, with no clear D. The CDR3 loop spans 14 amino acids. Germline CDR1 MDHEN, CDR2 SYDVKM. V dropped 6 bases and J dropped 0 bases, with 9 bases sitting between them. The CDR3 here is CASSPSFSGNTIYF. The CDR3 DNA reads TGTGCCAGCAGCCCCTCCTTCTCTGGAAACACCATATATTTT.